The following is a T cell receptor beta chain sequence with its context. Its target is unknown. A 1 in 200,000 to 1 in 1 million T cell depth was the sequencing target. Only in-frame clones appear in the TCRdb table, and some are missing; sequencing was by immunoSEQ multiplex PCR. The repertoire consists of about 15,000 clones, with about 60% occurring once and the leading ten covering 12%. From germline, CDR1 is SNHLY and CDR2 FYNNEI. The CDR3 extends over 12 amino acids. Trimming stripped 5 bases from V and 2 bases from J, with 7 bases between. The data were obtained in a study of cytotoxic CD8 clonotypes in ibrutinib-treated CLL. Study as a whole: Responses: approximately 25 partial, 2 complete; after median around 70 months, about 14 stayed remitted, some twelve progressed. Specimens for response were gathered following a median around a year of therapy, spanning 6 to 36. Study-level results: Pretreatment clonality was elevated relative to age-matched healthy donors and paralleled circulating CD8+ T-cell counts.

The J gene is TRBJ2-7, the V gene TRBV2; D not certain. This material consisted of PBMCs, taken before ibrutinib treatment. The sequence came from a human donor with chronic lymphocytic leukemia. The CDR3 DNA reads TGTGCCAGCAGTTACACGGCCTACGAGCAGTACTTC. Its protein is CASSYTAYEQYF.